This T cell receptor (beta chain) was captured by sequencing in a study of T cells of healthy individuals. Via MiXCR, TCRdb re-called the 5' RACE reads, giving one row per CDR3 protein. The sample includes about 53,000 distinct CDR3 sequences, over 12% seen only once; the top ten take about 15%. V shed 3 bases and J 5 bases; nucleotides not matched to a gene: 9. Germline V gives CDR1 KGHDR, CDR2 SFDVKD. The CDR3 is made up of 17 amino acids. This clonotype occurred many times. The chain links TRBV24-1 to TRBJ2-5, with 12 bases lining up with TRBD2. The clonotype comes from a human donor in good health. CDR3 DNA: TGTGCCACCAGTGATGCCGGGCTAGCGGGGGGGCTGGAGACCCAGTACTTC. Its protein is CATSDAGLAGGLETQYF.